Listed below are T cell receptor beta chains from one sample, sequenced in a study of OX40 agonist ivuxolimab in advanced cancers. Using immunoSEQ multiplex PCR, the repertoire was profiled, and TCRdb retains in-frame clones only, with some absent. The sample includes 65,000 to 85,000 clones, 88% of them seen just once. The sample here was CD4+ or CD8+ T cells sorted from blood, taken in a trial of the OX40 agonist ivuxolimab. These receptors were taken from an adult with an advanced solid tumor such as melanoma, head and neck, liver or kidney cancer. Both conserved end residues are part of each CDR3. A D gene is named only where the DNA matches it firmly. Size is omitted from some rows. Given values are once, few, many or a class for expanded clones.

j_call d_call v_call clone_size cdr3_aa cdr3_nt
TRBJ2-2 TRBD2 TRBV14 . CASSLTRIAGGRDTGELFF TGTGCCAGCAGCCTTACCCGAATAGCGGGGGGGCGGGACACCGGGGAGCTGTTTTTT
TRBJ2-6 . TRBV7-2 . CASSVQGTGANVLTF TGTGCCAGCAGCGTACAGGGAACTGGGGCCAACGTCCTGACTTTC
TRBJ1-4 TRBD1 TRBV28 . CASSSGQGREKLFF TGTGCCAGCAGTTCGGGACAGGGGAGGGAAAAACTGTTTTTT
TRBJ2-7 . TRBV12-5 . CASGLGTVTYEQYF TGTGCTAGTGGTTTGGGGACCGTAACCTACGAGCAGTACTTC
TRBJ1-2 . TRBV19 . CASSTDTTTNYGYTF TGTGCCAGTAGTACCGACACGACCACTAACTATGGCTACACCTTC
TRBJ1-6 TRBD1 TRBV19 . CASSSDRGGNSPLHF TGTGCCAGTAGTAGCGACAGGGGAGGGAATTCACCCCTCCACTTT
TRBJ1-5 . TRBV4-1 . CASSEQGNLNQPQHF TGCGCCAGCAGCGAACAAGGTAACCTCAATCAGCCCCAGCATTTT
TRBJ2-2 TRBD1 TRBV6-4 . CASSLGQGGTGELFF TGTGCCAGCAGCCTGGGACAGGGTGGCACCGGGGAGCTGTTTTTT
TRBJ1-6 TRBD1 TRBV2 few CASKGQGNSPLHF TGTGCCAGCAAGGGACAGGGGAATTCACCCCTCCACTTT
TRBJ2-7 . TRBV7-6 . CASSLRVGGGPLGQYF TGTGCCAGCAGCTTACGTGTTGGAGGGGGGCCCCTAGGGCAGTACTTC
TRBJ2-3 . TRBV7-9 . CASSQDGRTDTQYF TGTGCCAGCAGCCAAGACGGCAGAACAGATACGCAGTATTTT
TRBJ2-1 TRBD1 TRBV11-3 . CASSRQGNEQFF TGTGCCAGCAGCCGACAGGGAAATGAGCAGTTCTTC
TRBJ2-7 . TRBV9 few CASSVAGALYEQYF TGTGCCAGCAGCGTAGCGGGGGCCCTGTACGAGCAGTACTTC
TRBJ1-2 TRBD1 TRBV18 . CASSPSPTGTGGYTF TGTGCCAGCTCGCCGTCACCGACAGGGACGGGAGGCTACACCTTC
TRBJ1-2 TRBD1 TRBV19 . CASSIGAGGIYGYTF TGTGCCAGTAGTATAGGGGCAGGGGGCATCTATGGCTACACCTTC
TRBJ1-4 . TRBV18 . CASSPQGSGEKLFF TGTGCCAGCTCACCACAAGGGTCGGGTGAAAAACTGTTTTTT
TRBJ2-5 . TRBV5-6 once CASSQAHGGETQYF TGTGCCAGCAGCCAGGCTCATGGGGGGGAGACCCAGTACTTC
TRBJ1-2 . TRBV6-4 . CASSDPCRGGDDYGYTF TGTGCCAGCAGTGACCCGTGTAGGGGGGGGGATGACTATGGCTACACCTTC
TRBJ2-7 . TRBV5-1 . CASSLGQVGPYEQYF TGCGCCAGCAGCTTGGGACAGGTAGGTCCCTACGAGCAGTACTTC
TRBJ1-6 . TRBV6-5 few CACRDNGLSPLHF TGTGCCTGCCGGGACAATGGACTCTCACCCCTCCACTTT
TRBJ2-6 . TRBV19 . CASSMWEAGANVLTF TGTGCCAGTAGTATGTGGGAGGCCGGGGCCAACGTCCTGACTTTC
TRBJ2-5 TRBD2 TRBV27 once CASSESGGRETQYF TGTGCCAGCAGCGAGTCGGGGGGTCGGGAGACCCAGTACTTC
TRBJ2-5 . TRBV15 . CATSRVTRVQETQYF TGTGCCACCAGCAGAGTGACCAGGGTACAAGAGACCCAGTACTTC
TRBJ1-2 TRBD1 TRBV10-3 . CAISGTGGYGYTF TGTGCCATCAGCGGGACAGGGGGCTATGGCTACACCTTC
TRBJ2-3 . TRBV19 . CASSIWVGGADTQYF TGTGCCAGTAGTATCTGGGTCGGAGGGGCAGATACGCAGTATTTT
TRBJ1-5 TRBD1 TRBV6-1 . CASSEKGTGQQPQHF TGTGCCAGCAGTGAAAAGGGGACAGGGCAACAGCCCCAGCATTTT
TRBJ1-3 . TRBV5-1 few CASSPFGQTGNTIYF TGCGCCAGCAGCCCCTTCGGACAGACTGGAAACACCATATATTTT
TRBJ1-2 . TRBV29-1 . CSVVDGYYGYTF TGCAGCGTGGTGGACGGATACTATGGCTACACCTTC
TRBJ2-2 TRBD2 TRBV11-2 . CASSLLAGGLTGELFF TGTGCCAGCAGCCTACTAGCGGGGGGCCTCACCGGGGAGCTGTTTTTT
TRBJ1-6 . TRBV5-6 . CASSLGEGIRSPLHF TGTGCCAGCAGCTTAGGAGAGGGTATTCGTTCACCCCTCCACTTT
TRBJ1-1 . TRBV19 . CASSHREGSTEAFF TGTGCCAGTAGTCACAGGGAAGGGAGCACTGAAGCTTTCTTT